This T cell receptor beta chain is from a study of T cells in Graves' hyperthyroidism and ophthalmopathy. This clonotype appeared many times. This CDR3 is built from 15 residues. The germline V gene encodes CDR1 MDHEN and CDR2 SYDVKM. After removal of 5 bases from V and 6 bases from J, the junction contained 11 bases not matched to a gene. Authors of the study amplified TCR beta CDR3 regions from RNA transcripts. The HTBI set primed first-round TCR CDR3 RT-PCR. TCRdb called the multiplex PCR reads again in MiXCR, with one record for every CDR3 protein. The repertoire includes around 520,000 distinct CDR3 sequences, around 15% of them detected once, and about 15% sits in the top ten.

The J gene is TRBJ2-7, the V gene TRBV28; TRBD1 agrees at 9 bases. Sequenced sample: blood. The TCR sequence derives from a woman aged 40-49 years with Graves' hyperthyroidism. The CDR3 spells CASSGSGQGMAEQYF. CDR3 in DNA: TGTGCCAGCAGTGGGTCGGGACAGGGAATGGCCGAGCAGTACTTC.